Sequencing of this T cell receptor (beta chain) was carried out in a study of OX40 agonist ivuxolimab in advanced cancers. The wider study: Participants, about 83% male, averaged 60 years of age, ranging from about 23 to 85. Partial responses were recorded for three patients, including one with hepatocellular carcinoma and two with cutaneous melanoma. Study observations and caveats: Normalized T-cell clonal expansion was also low in some nonresponders.

TCRdb's table, derived via immunoSEQ multiplex PCR, lists solely in-frame clones and lacks some. The table lists approximately 50,000 clones, approximately 80% of them singletons, with around 4% in the top ten. On cycle 4 day 1 and cycle 7 day 1, as well as at baseline, blood was sampled. The CDR3 is 12 amino acids. V was cut by 6 bases and J by 7 bases, with 12 bases left in between. Germline values: CDR1 SNHLY, CDR2 FYNNEI. On this clone: Its antigen is not identified.

The sequence derives from an adult with an advanced solid tumor such as melanoma, head and neck, liver or kidney cancer. The sequencing used CD4+ or CD8+ T cells sorted from blood, collected in a trial of the OX40 agonist ivuxolimab. The gene calls are TRBV2 and TRBJ1-2; D unclear. CDR3 in DNA: TGTGCCAGCAGGGTAGACATGGGTGGCTACACCTTC. This translates into CASRVDMGGYTF. Full variable domain (outside the CDR3, taken from reference TRBV2 and TRBJ1-2): EPEVTQTPSHQVTQMGQEVILRCVPISNHLYFYWYRQILGQKVEFLVSFYNNEISEKSEIFDDQFSVERPDGSNFTLKIRSTKLEDSAMYFCASRVDMGGYTFGSGTRLTVV.